This record covers a single T cell receptor beta chain. No antigen is known for it. TCRdb fed the 5' RACE reads into MiXCR, producing one record per CDR3 protein. The sample includes about 840,000 distinct CDR3 sequences, approximately 12% of them seen just once. This sample was included in a study of CD8 T cells in ankylosing spondylitis. General observations from the study: Clones tied to disease were said to be significantly enriched in matched ankylosing spondylitis synovial fluid. Clones that were linked to disease were CD8+ and were relatively rare in peripheral blood. Among TCR beta sequences, a motif of several highly homologous variants appeared characteristic of ankylosing spondylitis blood.

This clonotype was sampled from a male donor with ankylosing spondylitis. The sequenced sample was blood, either unsorted or a sorted T cell fraction (not recorded which).

CDR3 protein: CASSQDRSGTEAFF. CDR3 in DNA: TGCGCCAGCAGCCAAGATAGAAGTGGGACTGAAGCTTTCTTT. The chain joins TRBV4-1 to TRBJ1-1; D remains ambiguous. This CDR3 spans 14 amino acids. Trimming took 0 bases from V and 5 from J, leaving 10 bases between them. Germline V gene lookup returns CDR1 MGHRA and CDR2 YSYEKL.